This is a list of T cell receptor beta chains from one sample in a study of human T cells and chemical hapten exposure. TCRdb analysed the reads with MiXCR anew, one entry per CDR3 protein. The data hold about 120,000 distinct CDR3 sequences, with 8% to 9.5% observed a single time. The specimen sequenced was whole blood. Source of these receptors: a human donor in good health. Some clones in this sample may be carry-over from other donors' samples. Both conserved end residues are part of each CDR3. Each record gives: clone size, D gene, J gene, V gene, CDR3 DNA, CDR3 protein. D genes are given only for firm matches. Clone sizes are given selectively: once, few, many, or a class where the clone is expanded.

>few|-|TRBJ2-3|TRBV3-1
TGTGCCAGCAGCCAGCTCATGACAGATACGCAGTATTTT
CASSQLMTDTQYF
>few|-|TRBJ2-1|TRBV2
TGTGCCAGCGCCACAGGCGGCTCACCTTTTAATGAGCAGTTCTTC
CASATGGSPFNEQFF
>many|TRBD1|TRBJ1-2|TRBV18
TGTGCCAGCTCACCGCCGGGGACAGTTGGGACGAACTATGGCTACACCTTC
CASSPPGTVGTNYGYTF
>-|TRBD2|TRBJ2-1|TRBV29-1
TGCAGCGTTGAAGAACTAGCGGTCTACAATGAGCAGTTCTTC
CSVEELAVYNEQFF
>many|-|TRBJ1-4|TRBV11-2
TGTGCCAGCAGCTACTACACGAACGGGGGTAATGAAAAACTGTTTTTT
CASSYYTNGGNEKLFF
>few|TRBD1|TRBJ2-7|TRBV6-5
TGTGCCAGCAGTTACGAGGGACAGGGGGCCTACGAGCAGTACTTC
CASSYEGQGAYEQYF
>many|TRBD2|TRBJ2-1|TRBV6-4
TGTGCCAGCAGTGACTCAGAGACTAGCGGGGGGGCCTCGCTGTTCTTC
CASSDSETSGGASLFF
>few|TRBD2|TRBJ2-1|TRBV15
TGTGCCACCAGCAGAGGGGTTAGCGGGAGGTCCAATCGGGATGAGCAGTTCTTC
CATSRGVSGRSNRDEQFF
>-|-|TRBJ1-2|TRBV20-1
TGCAGTGCTCGGACATCGGACCCTTCTTTGTATGGCTACACCTTC
CSARTSDPSLYGYTF
>-|TRBD2|TRBJ2-5|TRBV5-4
TGTGCCAGCAGCCCCGGGACTAGCGGGGGAGAGACCCAGTACTTC
CASSPGTSGGETQYF
>many|-|TRBJ1-4|TRBV11-2
TGTGCCAGCAGCGCCGACCCTGGGGAACTGTTTTTT
CASSADPGELFF